Here is one T cell receptor (beta chain) with its context. The target antigen is unknown. One base away lies a much larger clone, so this may be a sequencing read error. The source of the sample is a study of OX40 agonist ivuxolimab in advanced cancers. Study-level background: The study gave patients intravenous ivuxolimab at 0.01 to 10 mg/kg every 2 weeks. Study findings and constraints: CD4+ T cells averaged fewer expanded clones than CD8+ T cells.

Germline-derived CDR1 and CDR2 are MNHEY and SMNVEV (reference sequence). CDR3 length: 13 amino acids. The trim removed 5 bases at V and 3 bases at J, leaving 3 bases unmatched. Some clones are missing from TCRdb's copy, which holds only in-frame ones; the method was immunoSEQ multiplex PCR. This sample has roughly 15,000 clones, with around four fifths found just once. Sequencing used CD4+ or CD8+ T cells sorted from blood, obtained in a trial of the OX40 agonist ivuxolimab. The rearrangement links TRBV27 to TRBJ1-1; 7 positions match TRBD1. This sequence was found in an adult with an advanced solid tumor such as melanoma, head and neck, liver or kidney cancer. The CDR3 reads CASSETGYTEAFF. The CDR3 DNA is TGTGCCAGCAGTGAGACAGGGTACACTGAAGCTTTCTTT.